This is a list of T cell receptor beta chains from one sample in a study of blood T cells in healthy people across ages. TCRdb recomputed calls from the 5' RACE reads with MiXCR, one row per CDR3 protein. The sample has hundreds of thousands of distinct CDR3 sequences, about a quarter seen once. The sample also formed part of further work on T cells of mothers and their children.

The specimen sequenced was blood. Receptor source: a boy younger than 10 in good health. The conserved cysteine and the conserved F or W are not part of the CDR3 here. Fields, in order: D gene, V gene, J gene, CDR3 protein. A D gene is named only where the DNA matches it firmly.

d_gene: .
v_gene: TRBV21-1
j_gene: TRBJ1-6
CDR3aa: ASDPGGSLH

d_gene: TRBD2
v_gene: TRBV12-5
j_gene: TRBJ2-7
CDR3aa: ASARGSGGSYEQY

d_gene: .
v_gene: TRBV20-1
j_gene: TRBJ2-7
CDR3aa: SAIRAQAAYEQY

d_gene: .
v_gene: TRBV6-5
j_gene: TRBJ2-3
CDR3aa: ASSRVPDTQY

d_gene: .
v_gene: TRBV5-1
j_gene: TRBJ1-2
CDR3aa: ASSLALRDETYGYT

d_gene: .
v_gene: TRBV27
j_gene: TRBJ2-1
CDR3aa: ASSLIAETYNEQF

d_gene: .
v_gene: TRBV20-1
j_gene: TRBJ1-6
CDR3aa: SARDQRPGENSPLH

d_gene: .
v_gene: TRBV20-1
j_gene: TRBJ1-4
CDR3aa: SASSPARANEKLF

d_gene: TRBD2
v_gene: TRBV14
j_gene: TRBJ2-5
CDR3aa: ASSPGLGVETQY

d_gene: .
v_gene: TRBV2
j_gene: TRBJ2-7
CDR3aa: ASSVESYEQY

d_gene: .
v_gene: TRBV25-1
j_gene: TRBJ1-2
CDR3aa: ASSESGFYGYT

d_gene: .
v_gene: TRBV20-1
j_gene: .
CDR3aa: SARPGNEQF

d_gene: .
v_gene: TRBV5-1
j_gene: TRBJ2-7
CDR3aa: ASSLTGDSSYEQY

d_gene: TRBD2
v_gene: TRBV11-1
j_gene: TRBJ2-7
CDR3aa: ASSFGLAGFYEQY

d_gene: .
v_gene: TRBV7-8
j_gene: .
CDR3aa: ASSLALTLYEQY

d_gene: .
v_gene: TRBV7-9
j_gene: TRBJ2-7
CDR3aa: ASSTAHEQY

d_gene: .
v_gene: TRBV7-2
j_gene: TRBJ2-7
CDR3aa: ASSLGEYYEQY

d_gene: TRBD1
v_gene: TRBV6-5
j_gene: TRBJ2-5
CDR3aa: ASSWAANRGWTETQY

d_gene: TRBD1
v_gene: TRBV29-1
j_gene: TRBJ2-7
CDR3aa: SVGPGTGPYEQY

d_gene: .
v_gene: TRBV11-2
j_gene: TRBJ2-7
CDR3aa: ASSLGVGISYEQY

d_gene: TRBD1
v_gene: TRBV5-5
j_gene: TRBJ2-6
CDR3aa: ASSFTGTGYSGANVLT

d_gene: TRBD2
v_gene: TRBV28
j_gene: TRBJ2-5
CDR3aa: ASSLGAGASETQY

d_gene: .
v_gene: TRBV20-1
j_gene: TRBJ2-1
CDR3aa: SARETDYNEQF

d_gene: .
v_gene: TRBV29-1
j_gene: TRBJ2-3
CDR3aa: SVGGTITDTQY

d_gene: TRBD2
v_gene: TRBV3-1
j_gene: TRBJ2-1
CDR3aa: ASSQGPSGSDEQF

d_gene: TRBD2
v_gene: TRBV20-1
j_gene: .
CDR3aa: SAETGELASGNLRDEQF

d_gene: TRBD1
v_gene: TRBV7-9
j_gene: TRBJ1-4
CDR3aa: ASSYTGGAGEKLF

d_gene: .
v_gene: TRBV29-1
j_gene: TRBJ2-7
CDR3aa: SVEVRIGLSYEQY

d_gene: .
v_gene: TRBV4-2
j_gene: TRBJ1-4
CDR3aa: ASSQEQALDEKLF

d_gene: .
v_gene: TRBV12-3/TRBV12-4
j_gene: TRBJ2-7
CDR3aa: ATSNGTHYEQY

d_gene: TRBD2
v_gene: TRBV11-2
j_gene: TRBJ2-1
CDR3aa: ASSKRGSGRPPAGNEQF

d_gene: TRBD2
v_gene: TRBV10-2
j_gene: TRBJ2-1
CDR3aa: ASMGTSSYSDEQF

d_gene: .
v_gene: TRBV12-3/TRBV12-4
j_gene: .
CDR3aa: ASSSSWLYEQY

d_gene: TRBD2
v_gene: TRBV5-1
j_gene: .
CDR3aa: ASSLLGGVPTYEQY

d_gene: TRBD1
v_gene: TRBV25-1
j_gene: TRBJ1-1
CDR3aa: ASRPGQGNSYTEAF

d_gene: .
v_gene: TRBV4-1
j_gene: TRBJ2-3
CDR3aa: ASSVLPLADTQY

d_gene: .
v_gene: TRBV10-3
j_gene: TRBJ2-7
CDR3aa: AIRNSYEQY

d_gene: .
v_gene: TRBV5-8
j_gene: TRBJ2-1
CDR3aa: ASPRPGVRNNEQF

d_gene: TRBD1
v_gene: TRBV4-2
j_gene: TRBJ2-1
CDR3aa: ASSLQGAGINEQF

d_gene: TRBD2
v_gene: TRBV15
j_gene: TRBJ2-1
CDR3aa: ATSKKGLRFNEQF

d_gene: TRBD2
v_gene: TRBV9
j_gene: TRBJ2-1
CDR3aa: ASSVLSSGGFYNEQF

d_gene: .
v_gene: TRBV6-6
j_gene: TRBJ2-7
CDR3aa: ASSYSPSSGAEQY

d_gene: .
v_gene: TRBV27
j_gene: TRBJ2-7
CDR3aa: ASSLSGRGIEQY

d_gene: .
v_gene: TRBV6-6
j_gene: TRBJ1-5
CDR3aa: ASSYRGYSNQPQH

d_gene: TRBD2
v_gene: TRBV6-5
j_gene: TRBJ2-5
CDR3aa: ASSQAGPQETQY

d_gene: .
v_gene: TRBV29-1
j_gene: TRBJ1-2
CDR3aa: SVEGAPGYT

d_gene: .
v_gene: TRBV4-3
j_gene: TRBJ1-1
CDR3aa: ASSQDNGITEAF

d_gene: .
v_gene: TRBV3-1
j_gene: TRBJ1-2
CDR3aa: ASSQERKAWKGYT

d_gene: .
v_gene: TRBV15
j_gene: .
CDR3aa: ATGLGSQPYNEQF

d_gene: TRBD1
v_gene: TRBV29-1
j_gene: TRBJ2-5
CDR3aa: SVEWTGRETQY

d_gene: .
v_gene: TRBV29-1
j_gene: TRBJ2-7
CDR3aa: SVEDPTTSEYEQY

d_gene: .
v_gene: TRBV19
j_gene: TRBJ2-4
CDR3aa: ASSYGRMVAKNIQY

d_gene: TRBD1
v_gene: TRBV6-5
j_gene: TRBJ2-2
CDR3aa: ASRKAGGSGELF

d_gene: .
v_gene: TRBV3-1
j_gene: TRBJ1-2
CDR3aa: ASSQGQEGYT